This T cell receptor beta chain was profiled in a study of T cell responses to AZD1222 COVID-19 vaccine. Using immunoSEQ multiplex PCR, the repertoire was profiled, and TCRdb retains in-frame clones only, with some absent. Found here are 170,000 or so clones, around 90% of them singletons; the top ten hold 11%. Study-level points and caveats: Two doses of AZD1222 preceded a rise in Spike-specific TCR breadth and depth.

In regard to this clone: What it binds is unknown.

The J segment lost 4 bases and the V segment lost 2 bases, leaving 6 bases of the junction unmatched. CDR1 is SGHRS and CDR2 is YFSETQ in the germline V gene. The CDR3 runs to 15 residues. Sequenced here: peripheral blood, sampled 28 days after the second AZD1222 dose. The genes are TRBV5-1 and TRBJ1-3, with 7 positions matching TRBD1. The receptor's source is an adult who received the AZD1222 COVID-19 vaccine. The CDR3 loop is CASSLMTGLGNTIYF. The CDR3 DNA reads TGCGCCAGCAGCTTAATGACAGGGCTCGGAAACACCATATATTTT.